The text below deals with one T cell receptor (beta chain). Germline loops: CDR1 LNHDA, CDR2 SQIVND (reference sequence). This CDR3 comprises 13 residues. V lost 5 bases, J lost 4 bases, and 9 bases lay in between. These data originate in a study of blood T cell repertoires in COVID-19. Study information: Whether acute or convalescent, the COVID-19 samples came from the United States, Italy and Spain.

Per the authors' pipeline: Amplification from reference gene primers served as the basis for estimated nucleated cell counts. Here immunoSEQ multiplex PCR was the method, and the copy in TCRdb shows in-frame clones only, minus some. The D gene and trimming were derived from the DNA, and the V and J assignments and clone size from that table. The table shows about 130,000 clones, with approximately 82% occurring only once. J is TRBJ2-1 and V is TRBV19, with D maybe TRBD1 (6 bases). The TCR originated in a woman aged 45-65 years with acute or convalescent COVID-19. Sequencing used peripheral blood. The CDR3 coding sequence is TGTGCCAGTAGTTCGGACAGATACAATGAGCAGTTCTTC. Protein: CASSSDRYNEQFF.